This T cell receptor beta chain was found in a study of blood T cell repertoires in COVID-19. Study information: Acute-phase and convalescent COVID-19 samples originated in the United States, Italy and Spain. From T cells, B-cell-depleted T cells, or PBMCs came the material, which was cDNA or gDNA.

This CDR3 has 15 residues. The V gene's germline CDR1 is KGHSH and CDR2 LQKENI. V shed 3 bases and J 2 bases; nucleotides not matched to a gene: 1. Assay: immunoSEQ multiplex PCR; the TCRdb copy retains only in-frame clones and omits some. This sample yields about 200,000 clones, of which roughly 90% are seen a single time; 1.5% to 2% belongs to the top ten. The sequencing input was peripheral blood. This TCR was sampled from a young man with active or convalescent COVID-19. The rearrangement uses TRBV18 and TRBJ1-5, with 10 bases lining up with TRBD1. CDR3 DNA sequence: TGTGCCAGCTCACCGGGGACAGGGGGCAATCAGCCCCAGCATTTT. Protein sequence: CASSPGTGGNQPQHF.